Here is one TCR beta chain with its context. The record originates from a study of T cell repertoires in cytomegalovirus infection. Study as a whole: Matching HLA type and CMV infection were both indicated by public TCR beta signatures.

TCRdb reprocessed the reads via MiXCR and lists one record per CDR3 protein. Found here are about 530,000 distinct CDR3 sequences, around 27% of them singletons; the top ten hold around 13%. Per the germline V gene, CDR1 is SGHTA and CDR2 is FQGNSA. The CDR3 is 15 residues long. Trimming took 5 bases from V and 10 from J; bases not matched to a gene: 11. The receptor was isolated from a human donor in good health (CMV status not recorded). Some clones in this sample may be carry-over from other donors' samples. The source material was PBMCs. The rearrangement joins TRBV7-2 to TRBJ1-5; 10 nucleotides line up with TRBD1. CDR3 residues: CASSPGTGVNRPQHF. The CDR3 nucleotides read TGTGCCAGCAGCCCAGGGACAGGGGTCAATCGACCCCAGCATTTT. Full variable domain (missing parts from reference TRBV7-2 and TRBJ1-5): GAGVSQSPSNKVTEKGKDVELRCDPISGHTALYWYRQSLGQGLEFLIYFQGNSAPDKSGLPSDRFSAERTGGSVSTLTIQRTQQEDSAVYLCASSPGTGVNRPQHFGDGTRLSIL.